The clone carrying this T cell receptor beta chain has only a few counts. V was shortened by 1 base and J by 4 bases, with 5 bases between the two germline ends. CDR1 is MNHEY and CDR2 is SVGEGT in the germline V gene. The CDR3 runs 13 residues. The sample is drawn from a study of T-cell memory formation after mild COVID-19. Libraries for TCRalpha and TCRbeta carried sample barcodes and unique molecular identifiers via 5'RACE. TCRdb ran MiXCR on the 5' RACE reads and lists one entry per CDR3 protein. This table has some 210,000 distinct CDR3 sequences, approximately 20% appearing once. The sequence was obtained from an adult woman who had mild COVID-19 (a few samples of this study predate the infection). Cell type and time point are not known. The sequencing input was PBMCs or a T cell subset sorted from them (not recorded which). This chain joins TRBV6-2 or TRBV6-3 and TRBJ1-5; no clear D. The CDR3 DNA follows: TGTGCCAGCAGTTACTGGGGAAATCAGCCCCAGCATTTT. Encoded protein: CASSYWGNQPQHF.